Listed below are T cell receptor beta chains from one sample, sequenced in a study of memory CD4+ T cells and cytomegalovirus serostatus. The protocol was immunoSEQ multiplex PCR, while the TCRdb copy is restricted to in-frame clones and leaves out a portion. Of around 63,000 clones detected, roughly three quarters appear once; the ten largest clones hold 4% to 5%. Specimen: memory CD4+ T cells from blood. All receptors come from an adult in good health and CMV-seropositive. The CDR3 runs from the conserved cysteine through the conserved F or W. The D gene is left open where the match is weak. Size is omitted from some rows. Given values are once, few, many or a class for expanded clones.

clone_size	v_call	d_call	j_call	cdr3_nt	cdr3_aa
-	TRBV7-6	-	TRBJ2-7	TGTGCCAGCCAACGCCGACTAGGGGTCTCCTACGAGCAGTACTTC	CASQRRLGVSYEQYF
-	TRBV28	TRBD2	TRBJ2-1	TGTGCCAGCATTCAACTAGCGGGAGGGCGTAATGAGCAGTTCTTC	CASIQLAGGRNEQFF
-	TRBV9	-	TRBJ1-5	TGTGCCAGCGGATTGGGGGGCGATCAGCCCCAGCATTTT	CASGLGGDQPQHF
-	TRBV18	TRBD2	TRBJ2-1	TGTGCCAGCTCACCCGGGAGGGGCCCTGAGCAGTTCTTC	CASSPGRGPEQFF
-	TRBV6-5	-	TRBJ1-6	TGTGCCAGCAGGGCGGACAAAACCTATAATTCACCCCTCCACTTT	CASRADKTYNSPLHF
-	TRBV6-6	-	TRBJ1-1	TGTGCCAGCAGTCCTCCAGAGCCGAACACTGAAGCTTTCTTT	CASSPPEPNTEAFF
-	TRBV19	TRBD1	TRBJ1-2	TGTGCCAGTAGTATCGAGCGGACAGGGTCCCTCTATGGCTACACCTTC	CASSIERTGSLYGYTF
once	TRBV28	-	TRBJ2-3	TGTGCCAGCAGTTCCCACAGGGTACGCTCGCAGTATTTT	CASSSHRVRSQYF
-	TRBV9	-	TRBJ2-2	TGTGCCAGCAGCGTAGACGGCCTTGGCACCGGGGAGCTGTTTTTT	CASSVDGLGTGELFF
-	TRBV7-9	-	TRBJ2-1	TGTGCCAGCAGCTTCAAGTTTGGGGGGGGCCTCAACAATGAGCAGTTCTTC	CASSFKFGGGLNNEQFF
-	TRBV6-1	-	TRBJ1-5	TGTGCCAGCAGGGCAGGGTGGGGGACCAACCAGCCCCAGCATTTT	CASRAGWGTNQPQHF